This T cell receptor (beta chain) was sequenced in a study of control samples from healthy donors and cancer patients. Data came from immunoSEQ multiplex PCR; TCRdb stores just in-frame clones and leaves some out. The table includes roughly 80,000 clones, roughly 90% detected once. The CDR3 has 15 residues. Germline CDR1 reads SGHRS; CDR2 reads YFSETQ. V was trimmed by 7 bases and J by 8 bases, leaving 24 bases between them. This receptor was obtained from a woman between 45 and 65 years old in good health. The sample comprised blood. V and J are TRBV5-1 and TRBJ1-1; tentative D call: TRBD1 (5 bases). CDR3 loop: CASSPRGTRAGEAFF. CDR3 sequence (DNA): TGCGCCAGCTCACCCCGAGGGACCAGAGCCGGGGAAGCTTTCTTT.